A few counts support the clone carrying this TCR beta chain. Its antigen remains unknown. The data were produced by immunoSEQ multiplex PCR, yet TCRdb's version contains in-frame clones alone and is incomplete. The sample holds over 400,000 clones; 81% are singletons and the top ten take approximately 12%. The data belong to a study of shared clonotypes between healthy human individuals. The CDR3 spans 15 residues. Per germline, CDR1 LNHDA and CDR2 SQIVND (reference sequence). Trimming removed 3 bases from V and 8 bases from J; junction bases left unmatched: 4. Study outcomes and limitations: Since donors were few, the genetic and exposure-history diversity represented was limited.

The chain carries TRBV19 and TRBJ2-1; 13 nucleotides match TRBD2. The sequencing sample was made of PBMCs. The origin of this receptor is a woman aged 40 to 50 in good health. Some clones in this sample may be carry-over from other donors' samples. As DNA, the CDR3 is TGTGCCAGTAGTATGGGACTAGCGGGAAGGCATGAGCAGTTCTTC. This encodes CASSMGLAGRHEQFF.